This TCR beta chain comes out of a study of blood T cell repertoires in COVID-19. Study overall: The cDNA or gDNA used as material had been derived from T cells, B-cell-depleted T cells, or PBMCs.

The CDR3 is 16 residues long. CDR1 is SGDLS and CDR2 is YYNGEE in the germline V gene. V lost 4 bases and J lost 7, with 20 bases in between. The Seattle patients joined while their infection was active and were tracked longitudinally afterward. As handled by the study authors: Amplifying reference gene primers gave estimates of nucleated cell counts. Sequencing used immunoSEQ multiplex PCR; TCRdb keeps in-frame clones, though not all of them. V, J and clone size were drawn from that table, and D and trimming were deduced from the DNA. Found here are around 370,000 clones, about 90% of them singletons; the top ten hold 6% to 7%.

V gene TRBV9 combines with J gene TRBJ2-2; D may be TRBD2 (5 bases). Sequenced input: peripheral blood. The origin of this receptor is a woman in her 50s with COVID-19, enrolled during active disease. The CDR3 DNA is TGTGCCAGCAGCACCCGGACCCAAGTGGGAGTCGGGGAGCTGTTTTTT. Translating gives CASSTRTQVGVGELFF.